The T cell receptor beta chain described here comes from a study of blood T cell repertoires in COVID-19. At the level of the study: The analysed material was cDNA or gDNA that came from T cells, B-cell-depleted T cells, or PBMCs.

Per the original data handling: Estimated nucleated cell counts came from reference gene primer amplification. Sequencing was performed with immunoSEQ multiplex PCR; in TCRdb, only in-frame clones are kept and a portion is missing. V and J calls plus clone size are reproduced from that table; the DNA served to infer D and trimming. Here the sample spans 190,000 or so clones, roughly four fifths being singletons. V lost 5 bases and J lost 7; bases outside the gene matches: 5. CDR1 SNHLY and CDR2 FYNNEI come from the germline V gene. This CDR3 contains 14 residues. Assignments of participants to cohorts depended upon their own reported clinical history.

The chain carries TRBV2 and TRBJ2-1, with 10 positions matching TRBD2. The sequenced sample was PBMCs or T cells enriched from blood (not recorded which). This clonotype originated in a man between 35 and 55 years old who had recovered from COVID-19. The CDR3 nucleotides are TGTGCCAGCAGTCCAGCGGGGGGGAGAAATGAGCAGTTCTTC. It translates to CASSPAGGRNEQFF.